These T cell receptor beta chains were read from a single sample in a study of Ad26.COV2.S vaccination and SARS-CoV-2 variants. Clones were sequenced by immunoSEQ multiplex PCR, and TCRdb holds only the in-frame ones, with some missing. The table includes around 400,000 clones, 90% detected once. This material consisted of peripheral blood, taken in a trial of Ad26.COV2.S vaccine versus placebo. All receptors come from a person aged 18-60 years who received the Ad26.COV2.S COVID-19 vaccine or a placebo. Both conserved end residues are part of each CDR3. A D gene is named only where the DNA matches it firmly. Only some rows state a clone size, as once, few, many or a class for expanded clones.

TRBJ2-1,TRBV5-4,-,-,CASSLDTSSYNEQFF,TGTGCCAGCAGCTTGGATACTAGCTCCTACAATGAGCAGTTCTTC
TRBJ2-7,TRBV4-2,-,-,CASSQDYNRLREQYF,TGTGCCAGCAGCCAAGATTATAACAGGTTGCGGGAGCAGTACTTC
TRBJ1-1,TRBV5-1,-,-,CASSLDRPMNTEAFF,TGCGCCAGCAGCTTGGACAGGCCCATGAACACTGAAGCTTTCTTT
TRBJ1-1,TRBV11-2,once,TRBD1,CASSQTGSNTEAFF,TGTGCCAGCAGCCAGACAGGGTCGAACACTGAAGCTTTCTTT
TRBJ2-3,TRBV7-6,-,-,CASSLTDPDTQYF,TGTGCCAGCAGTTTAACAGATCCAGATACGCAGTATTTT
TRBJ1-2,TRBV4-3,-,-,CASSQDIHNYGYTF,TGCGCCAGCAGCCAAGATATCCACAACTATGGCTACACCTTC
TRBJ2-1,TRBV15,-,-,CATSRGDEQFF,TGTGCCACCAGCAGGGGGGATGAGCAGTTCTTC
TRBJ2-1,TRBV7-2,-,-,CASSLALRDVQFF,TGTGCCAGCAGCTTAGCGTTAAGGGACGTGCAGTTCTTC
TRBJ2-1,TRBV5-6,-,TRBD2,CASSLGLAGPDSYNEQFF,TGTGCCAGCAGCTTGGGACTAGCGGGGCCCGACTCCTACAATGAGCAGTTCTTC
TRBJ2-1,TRBV29-1,few,TRBD1,CSTQGDNEQFF,TGCAGCACCCAGGGGGATAATGAGCAGTTCTTC
TRBJ2-7,TRBV15,-,TRBD2,CATSGQTLSGISYEQYF,TGTGCCACCAGCGGCCAGACCCTTAGCGGGATATCCTACGAGCAGTACTTC
TRBJ1-1,TRBV4-3,-,TRBD1,CASSLGTGGTLGTEAFF,TGCGCCAGCAGCCTTGGGACAGGGGGCACCTTGGGCACTGAAGCTTTCTTT
TRBJ2-3,TRBV28,-,-,CASSSPGGGLAELTDTQYF,TGTGCCAGCAGTTCCCCAGGAGGGGGGCTAGCGGAACTCACAGATACGCAGTATTTT
TRBJ1-5,TRBV18,-,-,CASSPLDGGLNQPQHF,TGTGCCAGCTCACCCCTGGATGGGGGGCTCAATCAGCCCCAGCATTTT